Presented here are 11 T cell receptor beta chains from one specimen sequenced in a study of blood T cell repertoires in COVID-19. Libraries were prepared by immunoSEQ multiplex PCR; TCRdb keeps only in-frame clonotypes and omits some of them. The sample has nearly 110,000 clones, about two thirds seen once. Sample: peripheral blood. The source of these receptors is a human donor with acute or convalescent COVID-19. The donor label of this sample is uncertain.

J is TRBJ1-1 and V is TRBV23-1; D may be TRBD1 (5 bases). TRBV23-1 is marked as an open reading frame, function uncertain. CDR3 length: 15 residues. V shed 0 bases and J shed 2 bases, with 10 bases lying between them. This chain's CDR3 is CASSQSAGRNTEAFF. The CDR3 region has the DNA TGCGCCAGCAGTCAATCGGCAGGGCGAAACACTGAAGCTTTCTTT.

V gene TRBV3-1 (or the pseudogene TRBV3-2) combines with J gene TRBJ1-5; no definite D call. The CDR3 covers 15 residues. V lost 0 bases, J lost 3 bases, and 9 bases lay in between. Germline V gives CDR1 LGHDT, CDR2 YNNKEL (reference sequence). CDR3 in DNA: TGTGCCAGCAGCCAAGATACGGTCCCCAATCAGCCCCAGCATTTT. Translating it yields CASSQDTVPNQPQHF.

This chain uses TRBV7-6 with TRBJ2-5, with 12 bases that match TRBD2. Trimming at V came to 4 bases and at J to 5 bases, leaving 11 bases not matched to a gene. CDR1 and CDR2 (germline): SGHVS, FNYEAQ. The CDR3 consists of 17 residues. The CDR3 region is CASSYWPSGGAGETQYF. Written as DNA, the CDR3 is TGTGCCAGCAGCTATTGGCCTAGCGGGGGGGCCGGGGAGACCCAGTACTTC. Full variable domain (rest looked up from reference TRBV7-6 and TRBJ2-5): GAGVSQSPRYKVTKRGQDVALRCDPISGHVSLYWYRQALGQGPEFLTYFNYEAQQDKSGLPNDRFSAERPEGSISTLTIQRTEQRDSAMYRCASSYWPSGGAGETQYFGPGTRLLVL.

The sample holds a few counts of this clone. The V gene is TRBV10-2, the J gene TRBJ1-5, with 10 nucleotides matching TRBD1. CDR1 is WSHSY and CDR2 is SAAADI in the germline V gene. CDR3 length equals 14 residues. V shed 7 bases and J 5 bases; nucleotides not matched to a gene: 5. The DNA of the CDR3 is TGCGCCAGCAAAGACAGGGGGCCTTATCAGCCCCAGCATTTT. Amino acid sequence: CASKDRGPYQPQHF.

This clone appeared a few times. This chain joins TRBV7-2 and TRBJ2-7; 8 bases line up with TRBD1. CDR1 is SGHTA, CDR2 FQGNSA, per germline. V dropped 5 bases and J dropped 4; count of bases not matched to a gene: 7. This CDR3 spans 14 amino acids. DNA of the CDR3: TGTGCCAGCAGCCCCCGGACAGGGTCATACGAGCAGTACTTC. This encodes CASSPRTGSYEQYF. The variable domain in full, completed from reference TRBV7-2 and TRBJ2-7, reads GAGVSQSPSNKVTEKGKDVELRCDPISGHTALYWYRQSLGQGLEFLIYFQGNSAPDKSGLPSDRFSAERTGGSVSTLTIQRTQQEDSAVYLCASSPRTGSYEQYFGPGTRLTVT.

This chain uses TRBV5-1 with TRBJ1-1; tentative D call: TRBD1 (6 bases). Germline CDR1 and CDR2: SGHRS and YFSETQ. The CDR3 extends over 13 amino acids. With 6 bases removed from V and 5 bases from J, the gap between germline ends came to 14 bases. CDR3 region: CASTPGHQTEAFF. The CDR3 nucleotides are TGCGCCAGCACCCCGGGACACCAGACTGAAGCTTTCTTT. Filled out from reference TRBV5-1 and TRBJ1-1, the complete variable domain reads KAGVTQTPRYLIKTRGQQVTLSCSPISGHRSVSWYQQTPGQGLQFLFEYFSETQRNKGNFPGRFSGRQFSNSRSEMNVSTLELGDSALYLCASTPGHQTEAFFGQGTRLTVV.

The chain carries TRBV11-2 and TRBJ1-5, with 7 bases matching TRBD1. This CDR3 is built from 13 residues. Losses at the gene ends were 5 bases for V and 4 bases for J; bases not matched to a gene: 2. Per germline, CDR1 SGHAT and CDR2 FQNNGV. CDR3 in DNA: TGTGCCAGCAGCAAGGGACAGAATCAGCCCCAGCATTTT. This gives the protein CASSKGQNQPQHF.

This clone turned up a few times. The chain joins TRBV4-2 to TRBJ1-1; TRBD1 agrees at 8 bases. CDR1 LGHNA and CDR2 YNFKEQ come from the germline V gene. This CDR3 spans 16 amino acids. V lost 4 bases to trimming and J lost 1 base; unmatched junction nucleotides: 8. The CDR3 bases are TGTGCCAGCAGCCCCACAGGGGGGTCTTGGAACACTGAAGCTTTCTTT. It encodes CASSPTGGSWNTEAFF.

This clone was recorded many times. The rearrangement links TRBV7-9 to TRBJ1-5; 7 nucleotides agree with TRBD1. The CDR3 consists of 13 residues. Germline CDR1 SEHNR, CDR2 FQNEAQ (reference sequence). V shed 3 bases and J 5 bases; nucleotides not matched to a gene: 1. The CDR3 DNA is TGTGCCAGCAGCTTCGACAGGGATCAGCCCCAGCATTTT. Its protein is CASSFDRDQPQHF. Full variable domain (outside the CDR3, taken from reference TRBV7-9 and TRBJ1-5): DTGVSQNPRHKITKRGQNVTFRCDPISEHNRLYWYRQTLGQGPEFLTYFQNEAQLEKSRLLSDRFSAERPKGSFSTLEIQRTEQGDSAMYLCASSFDRDQPQHFGDGTRLSIL.

The V gene is TRBV5-6, the J gene TRBJ1-6; 7 bases line up with TRBD1. The CDR3 runs to 16 residues. CDR1 and CDR2 (germline): SGHDT, YYEEEE. V trimming: 2 bases; J trimming: 10 bases; junction bases outside the gene matches: 12. CDR3 region: CASSFYGTAKGSPLHF. The CDR3 bases are TGTGCCAGCAGCTTCTACGGGACAGCAAAGGGGTCACCCCTCCACTTT.

The chain couples TRBV4-1 to TRBJ1-1; 7 bases map to TRBD1. J was trimmed by 11 bases and V by 4 bases; bases with no gene match: 10. The length of the CDR3 is 13 residues. Germline V gene data show CDR1 as MGHRA and CDR2 as YSYEKL. CDR3 DNA: TGCGCCAGCAGCCCGAGGACAGGCCCGACGGCTTTCTTT. This gives the protein CASSPRTGPTAFF.